This is a list of T cell receptor beta chains from one sample in a study of blood T cell repertoires in COVID-19. The method was immunoSEQ multiplex PCR; TCRdb's version includes in-frame clones alone and lacks a portion of them. The sample has 250,000 to 300,000 clones; approximately 90% are singletons. Material for sequencing was PBMCs or T cells enriched from blood (not recorded which). These receptors originate from a man between 18 and 29 years old who had recovered from COVID-19. CDR3s include the opening cysteine and the closing phenylalanine or tryptophan. Fields, in order: CDR3 protein, CDR3 DNA, clone size, D gene, J gene, V gene. D genes are given only for firm matches. Rows may omit the clone size; those that give it use once, few, many or a size class.

cdr3_aa: CASSASRTVSLDGYTF; cdr3_nt: TGCGCCAGCAGCGCGAGCCGGACAGTTTCGTTGGATGGCTACACCTTC; clone_size: NA; d_call: NA; j_call: TRBJ1-2; v_call: TRBV5-1
cdr3_aa: CASSGGRGHWKNTGELFF; cdr3_nt: TGTGCCAGCAGTGGGGGCAGGGGGCATTGGAAGAACACCGGGGAGCTGTTTTTT; clone_size: NA; d_call: TRBD1; j_call: TRBJ2-2; v_call: TRBV2
cdr3_aa: CASSTQRTELTNYGYTF; cdr3_nt: TGTGCCAGTAGTACCCAACGGACAGAGCTTACTAACTATGGCTACACCTTC; clone_size: NA; d_call: NA; j_call: TRBJ1-2; v_call: TRBV19
cdr3_aa: CATSDPTGVATGELFF; cdr3_nt: TGTGCCACCAGTGATCCAACAGGGGTTGCCACCGGGGAGCTGTTTTTT; clone_size: NA; d_call: TRBD1; j_call: TRBJ2-2; v_call: TRBV24-1
cdr3_aa: CASSQLAGYEQYF; cdr3_nt: TGTGCCAGCAGCCAACTAGCGGGCTACGAGCAGTACTTC; clone_size: NA; d_call: TRBD2; j_call: TRBJ2-7; v_call: TRBV14
cdr3_aa: CASSPTESSYNEQFF; cdr3_nt: TGTGCCAGCTCGCCCACAGAGAGCTCCTACAATGAGCAGTTCTTC; clone_size: NA; d_call: NA; j_call: TRBJ2-1; v_call: TRBV18
cdr3_aa: CASSLGQGGSPLHF; cdr3_nt: TGTGCCAGCAGTTTGGGTCAAGGGGGTTCACCCCTCCACTTT; clone_size: NA; d_call: NA; j_call: TRBJ1-6; v_call: TRBV28
cdr3_aa: CATSREGAGNQPQHF; cdr3_nt: TGTGCCACCAGCAGAGAGGGGGCAGGCAATCAGCCCCAGCATTTT; clone_size: NA; d_call: NA; j_call: TRBJ1-5; v_call: TRBV15
cdr3_aa: CASRTSVPNEQFF; cdr3_nt: TGCGCCAGCAGGACTAGCGTCCCCAATGAGCAGTTCTTC; clone_size: many; d_call: TRBD2; j_call: TRBJ2-1; v_call: TRBV5-1
cdr3_aa: CASSSDRVNQPQHF; cdr3_nt: TGTGCCAGCAGTTCCGACAGGGTTAATCAGCCCCAGCATTTT; clone_size: NA; d_call: TRBD1; j_call: TRBJ1-5; v_call: TRBV27
cdr3_aa: CASSDTSGGRTGELFF; cdr3_nt: TGTGCCAGCAGTGACACTAGCGGGGGTCGCACCGGGGAGCTGTTTTTT; clone_size: NA; d_call: TRBD2; j_call: TRBJ2-2; v_call: TRBV6-4
cdr3_aa: CAWSGDRNQPQHF; cdr3_nt: TGTGCCTGGAGTGGGGACAGGAATCAGCCCCAGCATTTT; clone_size: NA; d_call: TRBD1; j_call: TRBJ1-5; v_call: TRBV30
cdr3_aa: CASSLGDRGHNEQFF; cdr3_nt: TGTGCCAGCAGTTTAGGGGACAGGGGGCACAATGAGCAGTTCTTC; clone_size: NA; d_call: TRBD1; j_call: TRBJ2-1; v_call: TRBV28
cdr3_aa: CASSASPREADTQYF; cdr3_nt: TGTGCCAGCAGCGCCTCCCCCCGGGAGGCAGATACGCAGTATTTT; clone_size: NA; d_call: TRBD2; j_call: TRBJ2-3; v_call: TRBV9
cdr3_aa: CASSQSGQFNEQFF; cdr3_nt: TGCGCCAGCAGTCAATCGGGACAGTTCAATGAGCAGTTCTTC; clone_size: NA; d_call: TRBD1; j_call: TRBJ2-1; v_call: TRBV23-1
cdr3_aa: CATSRASGPPSAQYF; cdr3_nt: TGTGCCACCAGCAGAGCTTCAGGCCCCCCTTCTGCCCAGTACTTC; clone_size: NA; d_call: NA; j_call: TRBJ2-5; v_call: TRBV15
cdr3_aa: CASSSYTGNTIYF; cdr3_nt: TGTGCCAGCAGCTCCTATACTGGAAACACCATATATTTT; clone_size: NA; d_call: NA; j_call: TRBJ1-3; v_call: TRBV7-2
cdr3_aa: CASSSPEATLYEQYF; cdr3_nt: TGTGCCAGCAGCTCCCCGGAGGCTACCCTCTACGAGCAGTACTTC; clone_size: NA; d_call: NA; j_call: TRBJ2-7; v_call: TRBV7-3
cdr3_aa: CASSERDYRTQHF; cdr3_nt: TGTGCCAGCAGTGAACGGGACTATAGGACCCAGCATTTT; clone_size: NA; d_call: NA; j_call: TRBJ1-5; v_call: TRBV6-1
cdr3_aa: CASSRHGQGIYEQYF; cdr3_nt: TGTGCCAGCAGCCGACATGGACAGGGTATCTACGAGCAGTACTTC; clone_size: NA; d_call: TRBD1; j_call: TRBJ2-7; v_call: TRBV7-9
cdr3_aa: CASSFGTAGDGETQYF; cdr3_nt: TGTGCCAGCAGTTTCGGGACGGCGGGGGATGGGGAGACCCAGTACTTC; clone_size: NA; d_call: TRBD2; j_call: TRBJ2-5; v_call: TRBV28
cdr3_aa: CASSQDRGHGYTF; cdr3_nt: TGTGCCAGCAGCCAGGACAGGGGGCATGGCTACACCTTC; clone_size: NA; d_call: TRBD1; j_call: TRBJ1-2; v_call: TRBV6-5
cdr3_aa: CASRGPANEKLFF; cdr3_nt: TGCGCCAGCAGGGGGCCGGCTAATGAAAAACTGTTTTTT; clone_size: once; d_call: NA; j_call: TRBJ1-4; v_call: TRBV5-1
cdr3_aa: CASSRLGGATNEKLFF; cdr3_nt: TGTGCCAGCAGTCGTCTCGGGGGTGCAACTAATGAAAAACTGTTTTTT; clone_size: NA; d_call: NA; j_call: TRBJ1-4; v_call: TRBV28
cdr3_aa: CASSLGTGGETQYF; cdr3_nt: TGTGCCAGCAGCTTAGGAACAGGGGGTGAGACCCAGTACTTC; clone_size: NA; d_call: TRBD1; j_call: TRBJ2-5; v_call: TRBV7-2
cdr3_aa: CASSSGTEAFF; cdr3_nt: TGTGCCAGCAGTTCAGGGACTGAAGCTTTCTTT; clone_size: NA; d_call: NA; j_call: TRBJ1-1; v_call: TRBV27
cdr3_aa: CASSRPNTGELFF; cdr3_nt: TGTGCCAGCAGCCGTCCTAACACCGGGGAGCTGTTTTTT; clone_size: NA; d_call: NA; j_call: TRBJ2-2; v_call: TRBV12-3/TRBV12-4
cdr3_aa: CAISLSGGEETQYF; cdr3_nt: TGTGCCATCAGTCTTAGCGGGGGGGAAGAGACCCAGTACTTC; clone_size: NA; d_call: TRBD2; j_call: TRBJ2-5; v_call: TRBV10-3
cdr3_aa: CASSYLSGAAEQYF; cdr3_nt: TGTGCCAGCAGCTACCTGTCTGGGGCAGCGGAGCAGTACTTC; clone_size: NA; d_call: NA; j_call: TRBJ2-7; v_call: TRBV5-6
cdr3_aa: CASSDPSAAAKREYF; cdr3_nt: TGTGCCAGCAGCGACCCTTCAGCGGCTGCCAAGAGAGAGTACTTC; clone_size: many; d_call: NA; j_call: TRBJ2-5; v_call: TRBV7-8
cdr3_aa: CASSEMRGATEAFF; cdr3_nt: TGTGCCAGCAGTGAGATGCGGGGGGCGACTGAAGCTTTCTTT; clone_size: once; d_call: NA; j_call: TRBJ1-1; v_call: TRBV2
cdr3_aa: CASSPRHSTGPFNQPQHF; cdr3_nt: TGTGCCAGCAGCCCCAGACACTCGACAGGCCCATTCAATCAGCCCCAGCATTTT; clone_size: NA; d_call: NA; j_call: TRBJ1-5; v_call: TRBV7-8
cdr3_aa: CATSRVGGRGAEAFF; cdr3_nt: TGTGCCACCAGCAGAGTCGGGGGGCGCGGGGCTGAAGCTTTCTTT; clone_size: NA; d_call: NA; j_call: TRBJ1-1; v_call: TRBV15
cdr3_aa: CASSPDGTERIYGYTF; cdr3_nt: TGTGCCAGCAGCCCCGATGGGACAGAAAGAATCTATGGCTACACCTTC; clone_size: once; d_call: TRBD1; j_call: TRBJ1-2; v_call: TRBV6-2/TRBV6-3
cdr3_aa: CASSGLAGDLAREQFF; cdr3_nt: TGTGCCAGTAGTGGGCTAGCGGGAGATCTGGCTCGAGAGCAGTTCTTC; clone_size: NA; d_call: TRBD2; j_call: TRBJ2-1; v_call: TRBV19
cdr3_aa: CAWSLGTGASYEQYF; cdr3_nt: TGTGCCTGGAGCCTCGGGACAGGGGCATCCTACGAGCAGTACTTC; clone_size: NA; d_call: TRBD1; j_call: TRBJ2-7; v_call: TRBV30
cdr3_aa: CASSYDRAQGYGYTF; cdr3_nt: TGTGCCAGCAGCTACGACAGGGCCCAGGGCTATGGCTACACCTTC; clone_size: NA; d_call: TRBD1; j_call: TRBJ1-2; v_call: TRBV7-8
cdr3_aa: CATSPGTYNEQFF; cdr3_nt: TGTGCCACCAGTCCGGGGACTTACAATGAGCAGTTCTTC; clone_size: NA; d_call: NA; j_call: TRBJ2-1; v_call: TRBV24-1
cdr3_aa: CASSSRLAGVETQYF; cdr3_nt: TGCGCCAGCAGCTCTCGACTAGCGGGGGTGGAGACCCAGTACTTC; clone_size: NA; d_call: TRBD2; j_call: TRBJ2-5; v_call: TRBV4-1
cdr3_aa: CASTRAGRSYNEQFF; cdr3_nt: TGTGCCAGCACCCGGGCGGGTAGGTCCTACAATGAGCAGTTCTTC; clone_size: NA; d_call: NA; j_call: TRBJ2-1; v_call: TRBV3-1/TRBV3-2
cdr3_aa: CASSDLLGTPPDNEQFF; cdr3_nt: TGCGCCAGCAGTGATCTACTTGGGACTCCCCCCGACAATGAGCAGTTCTTC; clone_size: NA; d_call: NA; j_call: TRBJ2-1; v_call: TRBV10-2